This TCR beta chain was captured by sequencing in a study of blood T cell repertoires in COVID-19. The overall study: Material from acute and convalescent COVID-19 was sourced from the United States, Italy and Spain.

One Seattle source followed patients from active infection through their disease course. Germline V gene data show CDR1 as LNHDA and CDR2 as SQIVND (reference sequence). The V end lost 2 bases, the J end lost 6 bases, and 17 bases lay between the germline ends. CDR3 length: 17 residues. TCRdb's table, derived via immunoSEQ multiplex PCR, lists solely in-frame clones and lacks some. The data contain a few hundred thousand clones, approximately 85% of them seen just once; the ten biggest clones take up approximately 2.4%. This chain connects TRBV19 to TRBJ1-6, with D maybe TRBD1 (6 bases). The receptor was isolated from a woman aged 65 to 85 with COVID-19, enrolled during active disease. Source material: peripheral blood. The CDR3 loop reads CASSIKGRWDINSPLHF. CDR3 DNA: TGTGCCAGTAGTATAAAGGGGCGCTGGGACATTAATTCACCCCTCCACTTT.